The rows below give T cell receptor beta chains drawn from one sample of a study of blood T cell repertoires in COVID-19. The table came from immunoSEQ multiplex PCR; TCRdb's copy has only in-frame clones and leaves some out. The sample yields about 160,000 clones, roughly 90% seen once. Source material: peripheral blood. These receptors were obtained from a man aged 25 to 40 with COVID-19, enrolled during active disease. Each CDR3 is given with its conserved first and last residue. The D gene is left open where the match is weak. Rows give clone size only sometimes, using once, few, many, or a class for an expanded clone.

j_call	clone_size	d_call	v_call	cdr3_nt	cdr3_aa
TRBJ1-5	.	.	TRBV6-2/TRBV6-3	TGTGCCAGCAGCCTCGGGATTCGGGTCTCTAATCAGCCCCAGCATTTT	CASSLGIRVSNQPQHF
TRBJ1-1	.	.	TRBV12-3/TRBV12-4	TGTGCCAGCAGTTTTCAGTTGAACACTGAAGCTTTCTTT	CASSFQLNTEAFF
TRBJ2-4	.	TRBD1	TRBV7-2	TGTGCCAGCAGCTTAAACAGGGGGCAAAACATTCAGTACTTC	CASSLNRGQNIQYF
TRBJ1-1	.	TRBD1	TRBV27	TGTGCCAGCAGTTTATCCAGGGGGCAATTCGAAGCTTTCTTT	CASSLSRGQFEAFF
TRBJ1-6	once	TRBD1	TRBV7-9	TGTGCCAGCAGCTCGCGGACAGGGACTAATTCACCCCTCCACTTT	CASSSRTGTNSPLHF
TRBJ1-2	.	TRBD1	TRBV6-5	TGTGCCAGCAGTATATCACAGGGGACCAACTATGGCTACACCTTC	CASSISQGTNYGYTF
TRBJ1-1	.	TRBD1	TRBV7-9	TGTGCCAGCAGACGGACAGGCGAGAACACTGAAGCTTTCTTT	CASRRTGENTEAFF
TRBJ1-2	.	.	TRBV6-5	TGTGCCAGCAGCCTACAGGCGGCCTCCTATGGCTACACCTTC	CASSLQAASYGYTF
TRBJ1-2	once	.	TRBV4-3	TGCGCCAGCAGCCAAGAACAGGCCGCTAACTATGGCTACACCTTC	CASSQEQAANYGYTF
TRBJ1-6	.	TRBD1	TRBV28	TGTGCCAGCACACCGGGACAGGGTTTCAATTGGTCACCCCTCCACTTT	CASTPGQGFNWSPLHF
TRBJ1-1	.	TRBD1	TRBV5-5	TGTGCCAGCAGCGGGACAGGGGGAATGAACACTGAAGCTTTCTTT	CASSGTGGMNTEAFF
TRBJ2-1	.	TRBD2	TRBV28	TGTGCCAGCAGTCTCCCGGGACTAGCGGGAGGCGAGCAGTTCTTC	CASSLPGLAGGEQFF
TRBJ1-2	few	.	TRBV27	TGTGCCAGCAGTTTTGGCCAAACAGCGGACTATGGCTACACCTTC	CASSFGQTADYGYTF
TRBJ1-2	.	.	TRBV6-5	TGTGCCAGCAAGCCAGGGCTCCTGGGCTATGGCTACACCTTC	CASKPGLLGYGYTF
TRBJ1-2	once	.	TRBV4-3	TGCGCCAGCAGCCAAGATCCTCCGGTCCCGGTTAATGGCTACACCTTC	CASSQDPPVPVNGYTF
TRBJ2-3	.	.	TRBV7-2	TGTGCCAGCAGCTTAGAGGGGATCGGCACAGATACGCAGTATTTT	CASSLEGIGTDTQYF
TRBJ2-5	.	TRBD1	TRBV24-1	TGTGCCACCAGTGTTCCCGGGACAGGGGATTCCAAAGAGACCCAGTACTTC	CATSVPGTGDSKETQYF
TRBJ1-5	.	.	TRBV5-6	TGTGCCAGCAGCTTGAATCCATTTAGCAATCAGCCCCAGCATTTT	CASSLNPFSNQPQHF
TRBJ1-6	few	TRBD1	TRBV5-1	TGCGCCAGCAGCTCTACTACAGGGGCCTTCTATAATTCACCCCTCCACTTT	CASSSTTGAFYNSPLHF
TRBJ2-7	.	.	TRBV9	TGTGCCAGCAGCGTAGAAGGACACAGTGCTTACTACGAGCAGTACTTC	CASSVEGHSAYYEQYF